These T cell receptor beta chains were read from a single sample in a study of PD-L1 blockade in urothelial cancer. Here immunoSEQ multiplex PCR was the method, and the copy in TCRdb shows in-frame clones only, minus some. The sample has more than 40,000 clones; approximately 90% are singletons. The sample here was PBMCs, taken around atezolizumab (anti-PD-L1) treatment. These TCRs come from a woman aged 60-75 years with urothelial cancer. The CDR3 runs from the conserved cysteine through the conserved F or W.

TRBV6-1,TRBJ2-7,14,CASKGLAGAYEQYF
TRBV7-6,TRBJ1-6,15,CASSLGGRGNSPLHF
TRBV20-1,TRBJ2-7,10,CSASVYEQYF
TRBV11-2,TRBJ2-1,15,CASSLGGSGTIRQFF
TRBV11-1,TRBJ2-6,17,CASSPRGSGSGANVLTF
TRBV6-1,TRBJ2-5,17,CASSGGTIRRGQETQYF
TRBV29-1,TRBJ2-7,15,CSGRTSGDSSYEQYF
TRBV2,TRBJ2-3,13,CASTQGGVDTQYF
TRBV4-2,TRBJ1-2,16,CASSQGPGLGLYGYTF
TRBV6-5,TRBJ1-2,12,CASSPRGSGYTF
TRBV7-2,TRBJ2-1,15,CASSLGQGGLGEQFF
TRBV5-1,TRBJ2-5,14,CASSSIPERETQYF
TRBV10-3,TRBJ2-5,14,CAISEGGAWETQYF
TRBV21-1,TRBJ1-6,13,CASSKACDRPLHF
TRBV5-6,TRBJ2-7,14,CASSLVGGSYEQYF
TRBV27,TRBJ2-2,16,CASSPRTSGVTGELFF